This TCR beta chain was observed in a study of early T cells in non-severe SARS-CoV-2 infection. This CDR3 has 13 amino acids. The junction had 1 base not matched to a gene; V was cut back by 7 bases and J by 0 bases. CDR1 SNHLY and CDR2 FYNNEI come from the germline V gene. Separate cDNA molecules each had unique molecular identifiers attached to them. TCRdb independently ran MiXCR on the 5' RACE reads; one entry per CDR3 protein. The sample yields under 100,000 distinct CDR3 sequences, about 10% seen once. This TCR derives from an adult who was a healthcare worker with PCR-confirmed SARS-CoV-2 infection or an uninfected control (not recorded which). The specimen was whole blood. The rearrangement links TRBV2 to TRBJ2-5; 8 nucleotides agree with TRBD2. The chain's CDR3 is CASKRGHQETQYF. The CDR3 DNA reads TGTGCCAGCAAGCGGGGGCACCAAGAGACCCAGTACTTC.